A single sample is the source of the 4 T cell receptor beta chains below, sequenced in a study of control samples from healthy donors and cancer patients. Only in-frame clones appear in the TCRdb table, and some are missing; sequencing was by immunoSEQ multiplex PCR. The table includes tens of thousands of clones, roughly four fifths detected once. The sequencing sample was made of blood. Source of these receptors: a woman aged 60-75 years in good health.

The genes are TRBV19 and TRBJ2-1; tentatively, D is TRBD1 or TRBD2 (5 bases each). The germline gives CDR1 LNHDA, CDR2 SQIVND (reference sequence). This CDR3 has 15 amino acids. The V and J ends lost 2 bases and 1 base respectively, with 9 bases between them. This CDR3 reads CASSIQGVSYNEQFF. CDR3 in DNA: TGTGCCAGTAGTATACAGGGAGTTTCCTACAATGAGCAGTTCTTC.

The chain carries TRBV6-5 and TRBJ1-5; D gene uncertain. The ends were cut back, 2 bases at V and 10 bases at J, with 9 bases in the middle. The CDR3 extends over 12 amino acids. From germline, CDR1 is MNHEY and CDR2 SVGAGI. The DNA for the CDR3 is TGTGCCAGCAGTTACCCTCGAGGACCCCAGCATTTT. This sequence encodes CASSYPRGPQHF.

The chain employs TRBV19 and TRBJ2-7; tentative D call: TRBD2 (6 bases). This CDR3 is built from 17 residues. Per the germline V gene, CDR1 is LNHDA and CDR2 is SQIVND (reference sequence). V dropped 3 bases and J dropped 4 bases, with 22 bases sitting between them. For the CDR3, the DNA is TGTGCCAGTAGTATGGGCGGACTATCCCTGAAGTCTTACGAGCAGTACTTC. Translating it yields CASSMGGLSLKSYEQYF.

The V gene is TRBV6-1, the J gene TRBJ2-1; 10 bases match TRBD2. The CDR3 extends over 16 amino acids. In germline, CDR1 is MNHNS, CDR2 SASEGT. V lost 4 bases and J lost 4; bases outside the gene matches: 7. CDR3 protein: CASSVFSGGPYNEQFF. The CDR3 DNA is TGTGCCAGCAGTGTGTTTAGCGGGGGGCCTTACAATGAGCAGTTCTTC.